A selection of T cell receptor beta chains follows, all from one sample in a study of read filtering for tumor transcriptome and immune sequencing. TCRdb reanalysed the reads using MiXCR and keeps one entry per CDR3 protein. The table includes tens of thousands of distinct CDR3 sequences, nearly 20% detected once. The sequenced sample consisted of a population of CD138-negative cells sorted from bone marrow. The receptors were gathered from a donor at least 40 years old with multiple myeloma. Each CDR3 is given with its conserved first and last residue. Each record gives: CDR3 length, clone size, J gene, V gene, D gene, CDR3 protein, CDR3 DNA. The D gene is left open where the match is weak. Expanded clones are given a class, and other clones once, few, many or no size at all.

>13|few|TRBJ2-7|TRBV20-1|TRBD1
CSAGQGKSYEQYF
TGCAGTGCGGGACAGGGGAAGTCCTACGAGCAGTACTTC
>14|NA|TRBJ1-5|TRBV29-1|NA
CSVTTGYSNQPQHF
TGCAGCGTCACCACAGGGTATAGCAATCAGCCCCAGCATTTT
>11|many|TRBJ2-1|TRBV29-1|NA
CSVESVNEQFF
TGCAGCGTTGAGTCAGTCAATGAGCAGTTCTTC
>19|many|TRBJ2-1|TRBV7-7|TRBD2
CASSSKKRGTSPSYNEQFF
TGTGCTAGCAGCTCGAAAAAACGAGGGACTAGCCCTTCGTACAATGAGCAGTTCTTC
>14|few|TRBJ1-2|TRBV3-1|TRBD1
CASSHDRGSYGYTF
TGTGCCAGCAGCCACGACAGGGGAAGCTATGGCTACACCTTC
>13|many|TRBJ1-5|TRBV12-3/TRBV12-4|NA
CASSLGLGQPQHF
TGTGCCAGCAGTTTAGGGCTAGGTCAGCCCCAGCATTTT
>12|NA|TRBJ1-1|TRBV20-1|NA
CGAGDKYTEAFF
TGCGGTGCTGGAGACAAATACACTGAAGCTTTCTTT
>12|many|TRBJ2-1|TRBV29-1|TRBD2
CSAQRESGEQFF
TGCAGCGCGCAGCGGGAGAGCGGTGAGCAGTTCTTC
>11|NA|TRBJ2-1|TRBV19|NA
CASSIRVEQSF
TGTGCCAGTAGTATACGGGTGGAGCAGTCCTTC
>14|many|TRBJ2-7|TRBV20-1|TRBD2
CSAPRPGLAYEQYF
TGCAGTGCGCCCCGTCCGGGACTAGCCTACGAGCAGTACTTC
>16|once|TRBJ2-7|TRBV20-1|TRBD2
CGARDKLAGLSYEQYF
TGTGGTGCTAGAGATAAGTTAGCGGGCCTCTCCTACGAGCAGTACTTC
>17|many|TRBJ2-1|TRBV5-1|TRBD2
CASSLKLAGLSYNEQFF
TGCGCCAGCAGCCTCAAACTAGCGGGGCTCTCCTACAATGAGCAGTTCTTC
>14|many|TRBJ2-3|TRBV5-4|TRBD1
CASSLEQGADTQYF
TGTGCCAGCAGCTTGGAACAGGGGGCAGATACGCAGTATTTT
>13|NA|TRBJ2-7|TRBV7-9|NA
CASSLDGSYEQYF
TGTGCCAGCAGCTTAGACGGCTCCTACGAGCAGTACTTC
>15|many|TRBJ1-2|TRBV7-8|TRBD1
CASSPRDSPNYGYTF
TGTGCCAGCAGCCCCCGGGACAGTCCTAACTATGGCTACACCTTC
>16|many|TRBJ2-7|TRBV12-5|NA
CASGLVRRQPAYEQYF
TGTGCTAGTGGTTTGGTAAGGCGACAGCCAGCCTACGAGCAGTACTTC
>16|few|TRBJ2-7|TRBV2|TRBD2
CASSEGLAGELNEQYF
TGTGCCAGCAGTGAAGGACTAGCGGGAGAACTCAACGAGCAGTACTTC
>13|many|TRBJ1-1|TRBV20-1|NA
CSAGGLMNTEAFF
TGCAGTGCCGGTGGACTGATGAACACTGAAGCTTTCTTT
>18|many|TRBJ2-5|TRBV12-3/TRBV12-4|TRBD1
CASSFNTGTGGAGETQYF
TGTGCCAGCAGTTTCAACACCGGGACAGGGGGCGCCGGGGAGACCCAGTACTTC
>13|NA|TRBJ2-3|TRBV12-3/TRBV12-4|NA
CASKFRRADTQYF
TGTGCCAGCAAATTCAGGCGGGCAGATACGCAGTATTTT
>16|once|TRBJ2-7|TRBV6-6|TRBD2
CASKLGGLAGHYEQYF
TGTGCCAGCAAGCTCGGTGGACTAGCGGGCCACTACGAGCAGTACTTC
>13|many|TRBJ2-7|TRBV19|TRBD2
CASSRLAGYEQYF
TGTGCCAGTAGTAGGCTAGCGGGCTACGAGCAGTACTTC
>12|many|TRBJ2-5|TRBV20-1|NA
CTAERDGETQYF
TGCACCGCCGAACGGGACGGAGAGACCCAGTACTTC
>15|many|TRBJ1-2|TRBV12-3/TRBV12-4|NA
CASSLAGTEGRGYTF
TGTGCCAGCAGTTTAGCCGGGACGGAGGGTCGGGGCTACACCTTC
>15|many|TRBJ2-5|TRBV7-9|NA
CASSLGGRLQETQYF
TGTGCCAGCAGCTTAGGGGGGCGCCTGCAAGAGACCCAGTACTTC
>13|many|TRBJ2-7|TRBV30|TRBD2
CAWSREGPYEQYF
TGTGCCTGGAGTAGGGAGGGCCCCTACGAGCAGTACTTC
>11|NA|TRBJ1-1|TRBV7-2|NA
CASSSNNEAFF
TGTGCCAGCAGTTCGAACAATGAAGCTTTCTTT
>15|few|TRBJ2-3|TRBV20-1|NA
CSARDLAQRTDTQYF
TGCAGTGCTAGAGATTTGGCGCAGCGCACAGATACGCAGTATTTT
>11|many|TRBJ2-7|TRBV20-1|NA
CSAGTGGEQYF
TGCAGTGCTGGAACGGGTGGTGAGCAGTACTTC
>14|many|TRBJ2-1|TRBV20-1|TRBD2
CSARGSSGNNEQFF
TGCAGTGCTAGAGGGTCTAGCGGAAACAATGAGCAGTTCTTC
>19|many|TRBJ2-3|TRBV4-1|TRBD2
CASSQILGQRGVSTDTQYF
TGCGCCAGCAGCCAGATACTTGGACAGCGGGGGGTTAGCACAGATACGCAGTATTTT
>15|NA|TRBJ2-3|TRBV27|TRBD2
CASSLRAGVADTQCF
TGTGCCAGCAGTTTACGAGCGGGGGTCGCAGATACGCAGTGTTTT
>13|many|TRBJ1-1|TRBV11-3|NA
CASSLEANTEAFF
TGTGCCAGCAGCTTAGAAGCGAACACTGAAGCTTTCTTT
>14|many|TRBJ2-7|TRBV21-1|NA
CASSANLRGCEQYF
TGTGCCAGCAGCGCCAACCTCCGGGGTTGCGAGCAGTACTTC
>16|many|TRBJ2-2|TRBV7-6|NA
CAAENLRDKNTGELFF
TGTGCCGCAGAAAACCTACGGGACAAGAACACCGGGGAGCTGTTTTTT
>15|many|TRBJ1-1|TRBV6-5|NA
CASSRGQFMNTEAFF
TGTGCCAGCAGCCGTGGACAGTTCATGAACACTGAAGCTTTCTTT
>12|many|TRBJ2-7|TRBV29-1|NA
CSVVRGSYEQYF
TGCAGCGTTGTGCGGGGATCCTACGAGCAGTACTTC
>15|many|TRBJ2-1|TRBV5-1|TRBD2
CASTTGLSSYNEQFF
TGCGCCAGCACCACGGGACTATCCTCCTACAATGAGCAGTTCTTC
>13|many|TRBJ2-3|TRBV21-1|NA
CAIVLDRGDTQYF
TGTGCCATCGTTCTCGACCGTGGGGATACGCAGTATTTT
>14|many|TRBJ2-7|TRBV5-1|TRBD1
CASSSGDRPYEQYF
TGCGCCAGCAGCTCCGGGGACAGACCCTACGAGCAGTACTTC
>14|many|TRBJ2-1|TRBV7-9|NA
CASSLGFTENEQFF
TGTGCCAGCAGCTTAGGCTTTACTGAAAATGAGCAGTTCTTC
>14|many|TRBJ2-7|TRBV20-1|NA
CSARHLTRIHEQYF
TGCAGTGCTAGACACTTGACTAGGATCCACGAGCAGTACTTC
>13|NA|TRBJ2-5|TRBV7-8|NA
CASSLRVGETQYF
TGTGCCAGCAGCTTGAGGGTGGGAGAGACCCAGTACTTC
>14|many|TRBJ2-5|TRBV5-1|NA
CASSAGRPRETQYF
TGCGCCAGCAGCGCGGGACGGCCGCGGGAGACCCAGTACTTC
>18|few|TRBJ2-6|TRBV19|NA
CASRRGQGLGTGANVLTF
TGTGCCAGTAGGCGGGGGCAGGGATTAGGTACTGGGGCCAACGTCCTGACTTTC
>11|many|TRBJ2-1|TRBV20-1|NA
CSGLGNNEQFF
TGCAGTGGACTGGGGAACAATGAGCAGTTCTTC
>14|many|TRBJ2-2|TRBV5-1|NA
CASSPNQDTGELFF
TGCGCCAGCAGCCCGAATCAAGACACCGGGGAGCTGTTTTTT